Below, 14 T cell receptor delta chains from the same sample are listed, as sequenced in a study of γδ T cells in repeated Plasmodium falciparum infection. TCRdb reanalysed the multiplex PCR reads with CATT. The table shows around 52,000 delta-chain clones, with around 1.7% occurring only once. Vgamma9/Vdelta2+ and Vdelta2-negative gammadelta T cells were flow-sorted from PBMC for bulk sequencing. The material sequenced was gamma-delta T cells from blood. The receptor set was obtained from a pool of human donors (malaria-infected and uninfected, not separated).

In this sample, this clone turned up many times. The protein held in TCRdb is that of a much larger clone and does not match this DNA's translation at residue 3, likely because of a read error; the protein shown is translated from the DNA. The CDR3 here is CARDLRALGNGRPLIF. DNA for the CDR3: TGTGCCCGTGACCTTCGGGCCTTAGGAAACGGTAGACCCCTGATCTTT. The V and J genes are TRDV2 and TRDJ4; D is possibly TRDD2 (5 bases). TCRdb leaves out the J gene; it was filled in here by matching the DNA to germline. Germline V gene lookup returns CDR1 GEAIGNYY and CDR2 EKD. This CDR3 comprises 16 residues.

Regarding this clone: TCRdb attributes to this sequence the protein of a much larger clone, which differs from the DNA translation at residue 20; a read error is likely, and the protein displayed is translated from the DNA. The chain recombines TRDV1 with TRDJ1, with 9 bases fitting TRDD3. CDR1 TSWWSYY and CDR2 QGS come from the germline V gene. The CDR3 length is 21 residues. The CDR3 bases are TGTGCTCTTGGGGACCGTATTCACGCTACTGGGGGAAGGCCTGGAACCGATAAACTCACCTTT. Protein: CALGDRIHATGGRPGTDKLTF.

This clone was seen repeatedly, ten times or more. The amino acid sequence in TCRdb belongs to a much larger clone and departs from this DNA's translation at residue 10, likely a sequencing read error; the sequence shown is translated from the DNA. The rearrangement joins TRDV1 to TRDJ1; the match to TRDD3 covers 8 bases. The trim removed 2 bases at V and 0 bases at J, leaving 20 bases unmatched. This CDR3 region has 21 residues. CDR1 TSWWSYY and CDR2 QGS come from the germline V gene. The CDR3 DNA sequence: TGTGCTCTTGGGGAATTGGCCTTCCCGAGTACTGGGGGCACTTACACCGATAAACTCATCTTT. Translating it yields CALGELAFPSTGGTYTDKLIF.

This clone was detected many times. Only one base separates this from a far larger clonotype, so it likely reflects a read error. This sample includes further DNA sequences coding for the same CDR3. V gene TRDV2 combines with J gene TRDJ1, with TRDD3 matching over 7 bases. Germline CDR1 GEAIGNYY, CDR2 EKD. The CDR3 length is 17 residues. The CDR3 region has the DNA TGCGCCTGTGACACCGGTTTTGGGGGACCGTACACCGATAAACTCATCTTT. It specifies CACDTGFGGPYTDKLIF.

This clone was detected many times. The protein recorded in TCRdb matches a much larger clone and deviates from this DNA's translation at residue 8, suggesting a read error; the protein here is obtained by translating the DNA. CDR3 nucleotides: TGTGCTCTTGGGGAACTAGGACGCCGGGGGAGCGATAAACTCATCTTT. Its translation is CALGELGRRGSDKLIF. The V call is TRDV1, the J call TRDJ1, with D possibly matching TRDD3 (6 bases). Trimming took 0 bases from V and 4 from J, leaving 15 bases between them. This CDR3 is 16 amino acids long. Germline V gives CDR1 TSWWSYY, CDR2 QGS.

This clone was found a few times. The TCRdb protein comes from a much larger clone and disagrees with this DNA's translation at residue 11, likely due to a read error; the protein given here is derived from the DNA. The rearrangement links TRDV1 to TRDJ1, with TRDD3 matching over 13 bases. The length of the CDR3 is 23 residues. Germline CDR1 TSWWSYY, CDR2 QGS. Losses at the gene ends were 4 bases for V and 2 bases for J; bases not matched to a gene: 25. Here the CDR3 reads CALGGEVPLWHWGIRSMTDKLIF. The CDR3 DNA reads TGTGCTCTTGGGGGGGAAGTTCCTTTATGGCACTGGGGGATACGCAGTATGACCGATAAACTCATCTTT.

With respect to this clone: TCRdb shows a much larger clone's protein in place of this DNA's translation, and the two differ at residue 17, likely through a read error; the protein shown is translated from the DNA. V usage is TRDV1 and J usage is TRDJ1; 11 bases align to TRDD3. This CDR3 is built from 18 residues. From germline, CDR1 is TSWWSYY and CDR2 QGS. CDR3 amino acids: CALIPTLGDTPYTDKLTF. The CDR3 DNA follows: TGTGCTCTTATCCCTACGCTGGGGGATACCCCGTACACCGATAAACTCACCTTT.

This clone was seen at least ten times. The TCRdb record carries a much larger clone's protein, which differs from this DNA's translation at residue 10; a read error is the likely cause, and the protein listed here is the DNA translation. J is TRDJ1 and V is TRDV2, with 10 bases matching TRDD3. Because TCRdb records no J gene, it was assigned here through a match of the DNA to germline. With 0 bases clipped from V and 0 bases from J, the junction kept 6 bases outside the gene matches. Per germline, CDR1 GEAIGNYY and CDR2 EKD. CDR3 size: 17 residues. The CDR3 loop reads CACDTEYWGMHTDKLIF. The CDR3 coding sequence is TGTGCCTGTGACACCGAGTACTGGGGGATGCACACCGATAAACTCATCTTT.

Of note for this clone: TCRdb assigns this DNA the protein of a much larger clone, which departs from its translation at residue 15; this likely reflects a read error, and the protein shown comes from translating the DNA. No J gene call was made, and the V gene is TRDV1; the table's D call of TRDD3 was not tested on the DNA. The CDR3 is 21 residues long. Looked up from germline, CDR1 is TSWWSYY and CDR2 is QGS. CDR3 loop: CALGERYFNTIRDTGVVNLIF. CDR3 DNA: TGTGCTCTTGGGGAAAGGTATTTTAATACTATAAGGGATACGGGAGTGGTGAATCTCATCTTT.

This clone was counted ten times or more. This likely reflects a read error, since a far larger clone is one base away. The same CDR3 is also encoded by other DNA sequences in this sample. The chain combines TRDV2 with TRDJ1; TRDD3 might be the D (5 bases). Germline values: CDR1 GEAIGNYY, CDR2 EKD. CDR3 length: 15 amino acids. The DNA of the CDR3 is TGCGCCTGTGACACGCTCGGGGAGTACACCGATAAACTCATCTTT. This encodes CACDTLGEYTDKLIF.

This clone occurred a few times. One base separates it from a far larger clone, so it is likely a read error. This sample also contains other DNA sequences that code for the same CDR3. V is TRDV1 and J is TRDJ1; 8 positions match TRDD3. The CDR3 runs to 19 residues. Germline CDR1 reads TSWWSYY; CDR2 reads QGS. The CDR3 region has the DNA TGTGCTCTTGGGGAATCCAGCGGCTACTGGGGGTACGACACTGATAAACTCATCTTT. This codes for CALGESSGYWGYDTDKLIF.

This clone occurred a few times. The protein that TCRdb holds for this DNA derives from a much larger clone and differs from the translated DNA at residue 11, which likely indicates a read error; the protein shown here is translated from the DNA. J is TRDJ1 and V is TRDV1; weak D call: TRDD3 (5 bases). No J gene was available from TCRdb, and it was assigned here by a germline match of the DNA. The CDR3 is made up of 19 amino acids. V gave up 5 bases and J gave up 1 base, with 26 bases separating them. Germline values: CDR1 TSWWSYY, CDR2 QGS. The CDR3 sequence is CALGYLTRGPLGSTDKLIF. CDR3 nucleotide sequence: TGTGCTCTTGGGTACCTAACGAGGGGACCCCTCGGGAGCACCGATAAACTCATCTTT.

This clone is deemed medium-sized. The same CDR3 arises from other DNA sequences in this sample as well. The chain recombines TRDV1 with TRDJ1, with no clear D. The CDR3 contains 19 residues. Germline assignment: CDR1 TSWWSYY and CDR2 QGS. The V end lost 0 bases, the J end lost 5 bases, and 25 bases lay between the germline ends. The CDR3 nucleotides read TGTGCTCTTGGGGAACTAGGCTTTCTACGAACCCCTGGTATGGATAAACTCATCTTT. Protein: CALGELGFLRTPGMDKLIF.

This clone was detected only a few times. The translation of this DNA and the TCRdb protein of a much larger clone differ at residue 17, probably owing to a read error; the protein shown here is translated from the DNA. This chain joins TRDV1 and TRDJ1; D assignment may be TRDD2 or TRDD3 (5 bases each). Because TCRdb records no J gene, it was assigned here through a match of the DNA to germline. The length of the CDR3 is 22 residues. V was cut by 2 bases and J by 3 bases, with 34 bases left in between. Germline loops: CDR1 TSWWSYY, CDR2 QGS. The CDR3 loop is CALGESLLDLLHGDVGADKLIF. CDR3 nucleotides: TGTGCTCTTGGGGAAAGTCTACTTGACCTACTCCATGGGGACGTGGGAGCCGATAAACTCATCTTT.